A single sample gave rise to the 13 T cell receptor beta chains below, sequenced in a study of CD8 T cells in cerebrospinal fluid in Alzheimer's disease (dated by TCRdb to 2020 to 2022). Libraries were built with 10x single-cell sequencing. Sequencer: NextSeq 550. TCRdb reprocessed the sequencing reads and holds a single record per CDR3 protein sequence, with no DNA. The table held for this sample gives 1,500 to 2,000 distinct CDR3 sequences. Of the sample, more than 9% is held by the ten largest clones. The sequenced sample consisted of cerebrospinal fluid. The receptors here all came from a human donor in good health.

V usage is TRBV19 and J usage is TRBJ1-1; no DNA is available, so the TRBD1 call from TCRdb remains unchecked. CDR3 length: 17 amino acids. Germline CDR1 is LNHDA and CDR2 is SQIVND (reference sequence). The CDR3 reads CASSMRNRASGNTEAFF.

This clonotype is medium-sized (0.01 to 0.1%) by frequency. The chain is built from TRBV3-1 and TRBJ1-6; the D call from TCRdb, TRBD1, cannot be confirmed without DNA. This CDR3 has 16 residues. CDR1 is LGHDT, CDR2 YNNKEL, per germline (reference sequence). The CDR3 is CASSHGKVSNNSPLHF.

This clonotype is identified as medium-sized (0.01 to 0.1%) from frequency. The chain recombines TRBV9 with TRBJ2-7; TCRdb's D call, TRBD1, is unchecked because there is no DNA. Germline-derived CDR1 and CDR2 are SGDLS and YYNGEE. This CDR3 is 16 amino acids long. The CDR3 loop reads CASSVSSQGQGYEQYF.

This clonotype shows up as medium-sized by frequency. V is TRBV24-1 and J is TRBJ1-5. Germline CDR1 KGHDR, CDR2 SFDVKD. This CDR3 contains 13 residues. The CDR3 sequence is CATSEGSNQPQHF.

Considering frequency, this clonotype is medium-sized. V usage is TRBV7-9 and J usage is TRBJ1-5. The CDR3 extends over 13 amino acids. The germline CDR1 and CDR2 sequences are SEHNR and FQNEAQ (reference sequence). CDR3 in amino acids: CASSLSGNQPQHF.

This clonotype is medium-sized (0.01 to 0.1%) by frequency. V usage is TRBV5-6 and J usage is TRBJ2-7. Germline loops: CDR1 SGHDT, CDR2 YYEEEE. The CDR3 consists of 13 residues. This chain's CDR3 is CASSPVYVGEQYF.

Frequency places this clonotype as medium-sized. V usage is TRBV18 and J usage is TRBJ1-1; TCRdb selects TRBD1, and the lack of DNA leaves this call unchecked. Germline CDR1 reads KGHSH; CDR2 reads LQKENI. The CDR3 extends over 16 amino acids. The CDR3 sequence: CASSPTDRVKTTEAFF.

Measured by frequency, this clonotype is medium-sized. V usage is TRBV6-2 or TRBV6-3 and J usage is TRBJ2-5; TCRdb's D call of TRBD1 is untestable without DNA. The CDR3 length is 12 residues. Germline V CDR1 and CDR2: MNHEY, SVGEGT. This CDR3 reads CASRGDRETQYF.

Judged by frequency, this clonotype is large (0.1 to 1%). This chain uses TRBV7-2 with TRBJ2-7; the TRBD2 assignment by TCRdb is unverifiable without DNA. Looked up from germline, CDR1 is SGHTA and CDR2 is FQGNSA. CDR3 length: 14 amino acids. This CDR3 is CASSLARGNYEQYF.

This clonotype is identified as large (0.1 to 1%) from frequency. This chain joins TRBV7-2 and TRBJ2-7. Germline V gene sequence: CDR1 SGHTA, CDR2 FQGNSA. This CDR3 region has 14 residues. CDR3: CASSPQALSYEQYF.

Frequency places this clonotype as medium-sized. J is TRBJ2-7 and V is TRBV4-1; absent DNA, TCRdb's TRBD1 call cannot be checked. CDR3 length: 13 residues. From germline, CDR1 is MGHRA and CDR2 YSYEKL. Here the CDR3 reads CASSQDFDRMQYF.

This clonotype is classed as medium-sized (0.01 to 0.1%) by frequency. The chain is built from TRBV5-5 and TRBJ1-5; TCRdb picks TRBD1, but there is no DNA to check that call. Germline CDR1 reads SGHKS; CDR2 reads YYEKEE (reference sequence). This CDR3 has 17 amino acids. CDR3 region: CASSMGPDRVSNQPQHF.

This clonotype counts as medium-sized (0.01 to 0.1%) by frequency. The rearrangement uses TRBV7-3 and TRBJ2-3; the TCRdb D gene call, TRBD2, has no DNA to confirm it. The CDR3 sequence is 14 residues long. Germline lookup yields CDR1 SGHTA and CDR2 FQGTGA. The CDR3 sequence: CASSLMGGPDTQYF.